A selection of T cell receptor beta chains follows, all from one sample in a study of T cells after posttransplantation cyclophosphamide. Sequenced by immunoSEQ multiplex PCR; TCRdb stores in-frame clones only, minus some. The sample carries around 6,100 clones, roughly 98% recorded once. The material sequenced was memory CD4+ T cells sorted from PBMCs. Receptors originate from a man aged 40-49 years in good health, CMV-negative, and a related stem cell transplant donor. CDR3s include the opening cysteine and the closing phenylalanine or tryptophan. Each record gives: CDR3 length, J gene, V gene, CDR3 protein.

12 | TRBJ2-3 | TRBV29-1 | CSVEDGADTQYF
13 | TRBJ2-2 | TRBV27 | CASNLENTGELFF
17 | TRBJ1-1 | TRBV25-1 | CASSESFSKRIHTEAFF
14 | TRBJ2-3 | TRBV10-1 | CASQPGQGADTQYF
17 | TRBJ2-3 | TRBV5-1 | CASSPGTSGRAPDTQYF
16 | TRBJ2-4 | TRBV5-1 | CASSLEGLGGVNIQYF
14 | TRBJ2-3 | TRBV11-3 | CASSLSGTTDTQYF
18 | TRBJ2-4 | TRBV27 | CASSSMGRRGEAKNIQYF
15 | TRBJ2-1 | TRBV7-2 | CASSLRLAGSIEQFF
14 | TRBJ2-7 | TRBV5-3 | CARSLERESYEQYF
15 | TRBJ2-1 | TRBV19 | CASRGTSGRANEQFF
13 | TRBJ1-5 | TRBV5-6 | CASSQDRVQPQHF
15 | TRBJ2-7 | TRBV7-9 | CASSFTWTGSYEQYF
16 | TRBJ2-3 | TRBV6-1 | CASSESDRGSTDTQYF
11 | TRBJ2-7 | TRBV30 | CAWSGYLEQYF
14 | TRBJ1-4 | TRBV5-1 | CASSLESSNEKLFF
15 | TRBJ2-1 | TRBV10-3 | CAISAPGTSGNEQFF
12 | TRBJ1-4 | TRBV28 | CASSTPTGFCFF
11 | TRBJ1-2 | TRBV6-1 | CASRVLNGYTF
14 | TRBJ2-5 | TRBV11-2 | CASKLGGGRETQYF
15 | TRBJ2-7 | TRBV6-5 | CASSYEAGSMGEQYF
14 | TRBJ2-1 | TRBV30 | CAWSGTGGIDEQFF
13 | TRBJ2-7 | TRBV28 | CASSGGPSYEQYF
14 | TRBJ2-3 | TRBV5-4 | CASSQKTSRDTQYF
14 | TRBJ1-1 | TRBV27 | CASSLGRPNTEAFF
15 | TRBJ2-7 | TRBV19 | CASSIFLAGAYEQYF